The 20 T cell receptor beta chains presented below share a single source sample, sequenced in a study of glioma-infiltrating T cells. Amplification of TCR alpha and beta CDR3 regions from RNA used iRepertoire nested multiplex PCR. TCRdb ran MiXCR on the multiplex PCR reads and lists one entry per CDR3 protein. The repertoire holds roughly 120,000 distinct CDR3 sequences, with about 25% as singletons. Sequencing was performed on glioma tissue, nonneoplastic brain tissue, or PBMCs (not recorded which). The receptors were sampled from a human donor with low-grade glioma or glioblastoma, undergoing nonglioma brain surgery, or in good health (not recorded which).

V is TRBV6-2 or TRBV6-3 and J is TRBJ1-5; D is undetermined. The CDR3 runs 16 residues. Per germline, CDR1 MNHEY and CDR2 SVGEGT. The CDR3 DNA is TGTTCCATCAGTGAAGCAGGCGGCGTGAACAATCAGCCCCAGCATTTT. This encodes CSISEAGGVNNQPQHF.

V and J are TRBV29-1 and TRBJ2-1, with 8 bases fitting TRBD1. There are 14 residues in the CDR3. The trim removed 5 bases at V and 5 bases at J, leaving 8 bases unmatched. Germline CDR1 reads SQVTM; CDR2 reads ANQGSEA. This CDR3 is CSVSGQAQDNEQFF. CDR3 DNA: TGCAGCGTTTCGGGACAGGCCCAAGACAATGAGCAGTTCTTC.

With respect to this clonotype: In this CDR3 the conserved last residue, phenylalanine or tryptophan, is missing, so a read error is likely. This sequence joins TRBV20-1 and TRBJ1-1, with 9 bases matching TRBD1. The CDR3 has 14 residues. The V gene's germline CDR1 is DFQATT and CDR2 SNEGSKA (reference sequence). For the CDR3, the DNA is TGCAGCGCTACAGGGGGCGTCATGAACACTGAAGCTTTCCTT. Protein sequence: CSATGGVMNTEAFL.

This clonotype was seen repeatedly, ten times or more. The rearrangement joins TRBV4-2 to TRBJ1-1; D unclear. Germline V gene lookup returns CDR1 LGHNA and CDR2 YNFKEQ. Trimming removed 4 bases at V and 1 base at J, with 16 bases between. The CDR3 has 16 residues. The CDR3 nucleotides are TGTGCCAGCAGCCTCACCCAGACCGACCCGAACACTGAAGCTTTCTTT. Translating it yields CASSLTQTDPNTEAFF.

This clonotype was detected many times. The genes are TRBV29-1 and TRBJ1-3; D gene unclear. CDR1 is SQVTM and CDR2 is ANQGSEA in the germline V gene. V shed 4 bases and J shed 2 bases, with 6 bases lying between them. The CDR3 spans 12 residues. In DNA, the CDR3 is TGCAGCGTTGCGCAGCCTGGAAACACCATATATTTT. It codes for CSVAQPGNTIYF.

This clonotype was recorded at least ten times. The rearrangement uses TRBV6-2 or TRBV6-3 and TRBJ1-1, with TRBD1 as a possible D gene (6 bases). The CDR3 has 12 residues. Germline CDR1 MNHEY, CDR2 SVGEGT. V was trimmed by 8 bases and J by 7 bases, leaving 14 bases between them. Here the CDR3 reads CASRSVGGEAFF. The CDR3 coding sequence is TGTGCCAGCCGGTCCGTAGGGGGTGAAGCTTTCTTT.

In this sample, this clonotype turned up many times. The V gene is TRBV5-1, the J gene TRBJ1-1; D not certain. Trimming stripped 1 base from V and 3 bases from J, with 7 bases between. This CDR3 comprises 13 residues. Germline V lookup: CDR1 SGHRS, CDR2 YFSETQ. The CDR3 loop is CASSLQRYTEAFF. In nucleotides, the CDR3 is TGCGCCAGCAGCTTGCAAAGGTACACTGAAGCTTTCTTT.

This clonotype was counted ten times or more. This chain connects TRBV28 to TRBJ1-1; 7 bases agree with TRBD1. Germline V gene sequence: CDR1 MDHEN, CDR2 SYDVKM. V dropped 5 bases and J dropped 6; count of bases not matched to a gene: 12. The CDR3 runs 15 residues. The CDR3 nucleotides are TGTGCCAGCAGTCCCAGGGGGGTCCCTAAGGCTGAAGCTTTCTTT. It specifies CASSPRGVPKAEAFF.

Concerning this clonotype: A much larger clone sits a single nucleotide away, making a read error possible. The chain uses TRBV7-7 and TRBJ2-3; 10 positions agree with TRBD1. V lost 6 bases and J lost 2; bases outside the gene matches: 8. Germline CDR1 and CDR2: SSHAT and FNYEAQ (reference sequence). CDR3 size: 16 residues. CDR3 region: CASSDSGTGDTDTQYF. DNA of the CDR3: TGTGCCAGCAGTGATTCCGGGACAGGGGACACAGATACGCAGTATTTT. Supplemented by reference TRBV7-7 and TRBJ2-3, the full variable domain reads GAGVSQSPRYKVTKRGQDVTLRCDPISSHATLYWYQQALGQGPEFLTYFNYEAQPDKSGLPSDRFSAERPEGSISTLTIQRTEQRDSAMYRCASSDSGTGDTDTQYFGPGTRLTVL.

With regard to this clonotype: Sequence at one end of the junction differs from germline and may be a read error. The rearrangement links TRBV29-1 to TRBJ2-2; TRBD2 is a possible D gene (5 bases). Per germline, CDR1 SQVTM and CDR2 ANQGSEA. This CDR3 is 13 amino acids long. The CDR3 bases are TGCAGCGTTGTCTCAGGTCGCACCGGGAAGCTGTTTTTT. Translated, it gives CSVVSGRTGKLFF.

The chain uses TRBV3-1 and TRBJ2-3; the D gene is possibly TRBD2 (6 bases). Germline CDR1 LGHDT, CDR2 YNNKEL (reference sequence). Trimming removed 5 bases at V and 2 bases at J, with 29 bases between. The length of the CDR3 is 20 residues. Here the CDR3 DNA reads TGTGCCAGCAGCTACGGATGGGCGATTGTCAGGCGGGATGACACAGATACGCAGTATTTT. This gives the protein CASSYGWAIVRRDDTDTQYF.

This clonotype was found many times. The chain employs TRBV4-3 and TRBJ2-3; D remains ambiguous. Germline-derived CDR1 and CDR2 are LGHNA and YSLEER. The CDR3 is 17 residues long. Deletions cut 0 bases from V and 0 bases from J, with 13 bases between. CDR3 DNA: TGCGCCAGCAGCCAAGATATCGGCACATCCAGCACAGATACGCAGTATTTT. Its translation is CASSQDIGTSSTDTQYF.

Details on this clonotype: The CDR3 ends on some other residue instead of the conserved phenylalanine or tryptophan, so this is likely a read error. The chain recombines TRBV6-1 with TRBJ1-1; weak D call: TRBD1 (5 bases). Germline CDR1 is MNHNS and CDR2 is SASEGT. The CDR3 sequence is 12 residues long. CDR3 nucleotide sequence: TGTAGGAGAGGGGATGAAGTCACTGAAGCTTTCTCT. This encodes CRRGDEVTEAFS.

This clonotype has just a few counts. The chain joins TRBV5-1 to TRBJ2-7; 10 nucleotides align to TRBD2. With 4 bases clipped from V and 2 bases from J, the junction kept 6 bases outside the gene matches. This CDR3 has 15 residues. From germline, CDR1 is SGHRS and CDR2 YFSETQ. The CDR3 sequence is CASSIGLAVPYEQYF. The CDR3 DNA reads as TGCGCCAGCAGCATCGGACTAGCGGTCCCCTACGAGCAGTACTTC. Full variable domain (rest looked up from reference TRBV5-1 and TRBJ2-7): KAGVTQTPRYLIKTRGQQVTLSCSPISGHRSVSWYQQTPGQGLQFLFEYFSETQRNKGNFPGRFSGRQFSNSRSEMNVSTLELGDSALYLCASSIGLAVPYEQYFGPGTRLTVT.

This clonotype showed up many times. V is TRBV7-2 and J is TRBJ2-5; 9 bases line up with TRBD1. The CDR3 covers 14 residues. Germline V lookup: CDR1 SGHTA, CDR2 FQGNSA. V was pared by 5 bases and J by 3 bases, with 4 bases of the junction left unmatched. CDR3 region: CASSRQGGEETQYF. CDR3 nucleotide sequence: TGTGCCAGCAGCCGACAGGGGGGGGAAGAGACCCAGTACTTC.

The rearrangement joins TRBV10-3 to TRBJ2-1; TRBD2 agrees at 8 bases. This CDR3 region has 13 residues. Germline loops: CDR1 ENHRY, CDR2 SYGVKD. V lost 10 bases, J lost 11 bases, and 13 bases stayed unmatched. CDR3: CASSPLAGWKQFF. In DNA, the CDR3 is TGTGCCAGCAGCCCTTTAGCGGGATGGAAGCAGTTCTTC.

This clonotype was found once. This chain uses TRBV29-1 with TRBJ2-1; D is unresolved. The CDR3 runs 14 residues. V shed 5 bases and J shed 8 bases, with 19 bases lying between them. Germline-derived CDR1 and CDR2 are SQVTM and ANQGSEA. CDR3 DNA sequence: TGCAGCGTTCTCCGGAGCTCGATTCAGGATGAGCAGTTCTTC. It translates to CSVLRSSIQDEQFF.

The gene calls are TRBV29-1 and TRBJ2-6, with 7 bases matching TRBD1. The CDR3 covers 15 residues. CDR1 is SQVTM, CDR2 ANQGSEA, per germline. Germline trimming cut 4 bases from V and 3 bases from J; bases unmatched to any gene: 6. As DNA, the CDR3 is TGCAGCGTTGGAAGGACAGGAGGTGGGGCCAACGTCCTGACTTTC. Amino acids: CSVGRTGGGANVLTF.

This clonotype was counted many times. J is TRBJ2-3 and V is TRBV6-2 or TRBV6-3; D call uncertain. Trimming left V 4 bases short and J 6 bases short, with 14 bases between. The CDR3 covers 14 residues. Germline CDR1 reads MNHEY; CDR2 reads SVGEGT. DNA of the CDR3: TGTGCCAGCAGTTTGACCACTATCAGGGATACGCAGTATTTT. This encodes CASSLTTIRDTQYF.

V gene TRBV5-8 combines with J gene TRBJ2-1; 7 nucleotides align to TRBD1. CDR1 is SGHTS and CDR2 is YDEGEE in the germline V gene. The V segment lost 4 bases and the J segment 7 bases; nucleotides outside the gene matches: 11. The CDR3 sequence is 15 residues long. The CDR3 here is CASSTDRVSWNEQFF. In DNA, the CDR3 is TGTGCCAGCAGCACCGACAGGGTGAGCTGGAATGAGCAGTTCTTC.